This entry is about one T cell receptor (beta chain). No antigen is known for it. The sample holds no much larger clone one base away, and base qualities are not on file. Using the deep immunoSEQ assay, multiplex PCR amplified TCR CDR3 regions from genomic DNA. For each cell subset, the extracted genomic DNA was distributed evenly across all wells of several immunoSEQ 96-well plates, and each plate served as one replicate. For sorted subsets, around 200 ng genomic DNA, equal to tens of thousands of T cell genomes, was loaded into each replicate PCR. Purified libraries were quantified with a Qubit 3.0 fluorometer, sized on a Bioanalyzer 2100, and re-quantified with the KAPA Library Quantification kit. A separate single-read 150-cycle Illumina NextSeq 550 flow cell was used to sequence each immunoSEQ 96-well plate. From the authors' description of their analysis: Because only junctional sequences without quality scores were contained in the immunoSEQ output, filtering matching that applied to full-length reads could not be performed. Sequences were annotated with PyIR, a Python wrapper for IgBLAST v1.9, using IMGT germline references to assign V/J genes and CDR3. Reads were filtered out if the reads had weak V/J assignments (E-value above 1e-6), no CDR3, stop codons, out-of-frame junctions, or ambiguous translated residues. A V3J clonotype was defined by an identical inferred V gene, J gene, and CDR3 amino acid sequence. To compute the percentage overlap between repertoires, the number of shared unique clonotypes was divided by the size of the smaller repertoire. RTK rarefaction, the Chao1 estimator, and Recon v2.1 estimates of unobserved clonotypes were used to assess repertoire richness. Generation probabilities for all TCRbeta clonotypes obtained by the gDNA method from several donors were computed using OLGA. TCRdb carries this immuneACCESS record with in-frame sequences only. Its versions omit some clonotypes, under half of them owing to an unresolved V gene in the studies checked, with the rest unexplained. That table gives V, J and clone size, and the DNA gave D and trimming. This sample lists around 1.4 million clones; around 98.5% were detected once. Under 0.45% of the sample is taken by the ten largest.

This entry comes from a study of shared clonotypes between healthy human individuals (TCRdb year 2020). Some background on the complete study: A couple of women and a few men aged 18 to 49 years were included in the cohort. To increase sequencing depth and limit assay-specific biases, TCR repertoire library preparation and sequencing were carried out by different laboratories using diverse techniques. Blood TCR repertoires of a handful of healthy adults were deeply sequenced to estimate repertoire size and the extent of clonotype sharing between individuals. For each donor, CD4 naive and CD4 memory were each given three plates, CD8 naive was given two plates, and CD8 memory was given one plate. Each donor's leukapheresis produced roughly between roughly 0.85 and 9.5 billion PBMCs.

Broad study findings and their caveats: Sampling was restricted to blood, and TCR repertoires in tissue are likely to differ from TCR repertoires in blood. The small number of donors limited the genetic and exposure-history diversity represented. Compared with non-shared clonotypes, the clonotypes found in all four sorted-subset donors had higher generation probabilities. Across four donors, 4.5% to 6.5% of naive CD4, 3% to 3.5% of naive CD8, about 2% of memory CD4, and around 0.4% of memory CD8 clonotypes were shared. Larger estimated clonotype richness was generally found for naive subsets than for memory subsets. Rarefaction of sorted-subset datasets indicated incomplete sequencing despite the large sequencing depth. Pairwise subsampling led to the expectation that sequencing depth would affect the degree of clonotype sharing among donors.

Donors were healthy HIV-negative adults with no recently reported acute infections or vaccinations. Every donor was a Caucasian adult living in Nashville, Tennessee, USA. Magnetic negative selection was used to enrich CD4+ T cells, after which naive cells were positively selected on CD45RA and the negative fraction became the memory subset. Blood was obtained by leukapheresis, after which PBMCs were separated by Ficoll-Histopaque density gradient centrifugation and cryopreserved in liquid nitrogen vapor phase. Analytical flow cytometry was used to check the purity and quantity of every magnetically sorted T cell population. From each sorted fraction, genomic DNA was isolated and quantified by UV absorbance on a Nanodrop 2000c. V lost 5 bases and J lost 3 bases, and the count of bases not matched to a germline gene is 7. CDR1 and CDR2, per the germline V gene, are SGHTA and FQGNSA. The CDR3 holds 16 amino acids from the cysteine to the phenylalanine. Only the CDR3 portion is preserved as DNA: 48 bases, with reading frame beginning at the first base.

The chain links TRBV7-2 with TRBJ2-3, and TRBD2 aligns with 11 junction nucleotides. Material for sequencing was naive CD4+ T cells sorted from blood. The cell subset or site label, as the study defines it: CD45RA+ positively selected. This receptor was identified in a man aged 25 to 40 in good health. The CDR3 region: CASSLTSGRGTDTQYF. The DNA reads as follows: TGTGCCAGCAGCCTTACTAGCGGGAGAGGAACAGATACGCAGTATTTT.